The clone carrying this TCR beta chain was found a few times. Its target is unknown. The CDR3 has 15 residues. V shed 1 base and J shed 3 bases, with 13 bases lying between them. Germline V gene lookup returns CDR1 LGHNA and CDR2 YNFKEQ. This sample is part of a study of blood T cells in healthy people across ages. Study results and limitations: There were more naive CD4+ cells and higher diversity in long-lived donors than in aged donors. There was no known CMV status for donors, so expanded clonotype changes were possibly confounded. Underestimates were what the diversity estimates from one million T cells were considered to be.

PCR was performed a second time for about 6 to 12 cycles using a sample-barcoded 5' primer and a J-beta primer mix. TCRdb re-called the 5' RACE reads through MiXCR, storing one row per CDR3 protein. Of about 1.4 million distinct CDR3 sequences listed, approximately 59% are singletons. The rearrangement joins TRBV4-2 to TRBJ2-7, with D perhaps matching TRBD2 (6 bases). The receptor's source is a man between 18 and 29 years old in good health. Sequencing input: blood. The CDR3: CASSQVLAANYEQYF. The DNA for the CDR3 is TGTGCCAGCAGCCAAGTTTTAGCGGCCAACTACGAGCAGTACTTC.